The 13 T cell receptor beta chains below all came from one sample that was sequenced in a study of T-cell reconstitution after alpha-beta-depleted transplantation in children. Unique molecular identifiers were incorporated when the TCRbeta library was constructed. TCRdb reprocessed the PCR reads with MiXCR, giving one entry per CDR3 protein. The sample lists 200,000 to 250,000 distinct CDR3 sequences; about a tenth were seen once. The sample in question was PBMCs, obtained before TCRalphabeta/CD19-depleted stem cell transplant. The receptor source for this set is a child under two years old with acute myeloid leukemia, due to receive a stem cell transplant.

This clonotype was observed many times. The chain joins TRBV15 to TRBJ1-3, with D unclear. Germline values: CDR1 LNHNV, CDR2 YYDKDF (reference sequence). This CDR3 contains 14 residues. Trimming removed 4 bases from V and 3 bases from J, with 10 bases in between. The CDR3 loop is CATSTSGGGNTIYF. DNA of the CDR3: TGTGCCACCAGCACCTCGGGAGGTGGAAACACCATATATTTT.

This clonotype was seen at least ten times. V is TRBV20-1 and J is TRBJ2-1, with a possible D match to TRBD2 (7 bases). The germline V gene encodes CDR1 DFQATT and CDR2 SNEGSKA (reference sequence). This CDR3 is built from 15 residues. Between the trimmed V and J ends, which lost 3 bases and 10 bases, there was a span of 22 bases. CDR3 residues: CSASGGAARRSEQFF. Written as DNA, the CDR3 is TGCAGTGCTAGTGGGGGGGCCGCACGACGGAGCGAGCAGTTCTTC.

This clonotype was seen repeatedly, ten times or more. The V gene is TRBV5-1, the J gene TRBJ1-4; 7 bases agree with TRBD1. CDR3 length equals 13 residues. In germline, CDR1 is SGHRS, CDR2 YFSETQ. Trimming cost V 1 base and J 7 bases; bases outside gene matches: 1. The CDR3 sequence is CASSLRQGEKLFF. The CDR3 coding sequence is TGCGCCAGCAGCTTGAGACAGGGTGAAAAACTGTTTTTT.

This clonotype has a count of ten or more. The chain combines TRBV7-2 with TRBJ2-7, with TRBD2 identical over 10 bases. The CDR3 has 15 residues. With 4 bases clipped from V and 6 bases from J, the junction kept 9 bases outside the gene matches. Germline CDR1 SGHTA, CDR2 FQGNSA. CDR3 in DNA: TGTGCCAGCAGCTCATTTAGCGGGAGGTCGGGCGAGCAGTACTTC. This gives the protein CASSSFSGRSGEQYF.

This clonotype came up many times. This chain connects TRBV7-3 to TRBJ2-2; possible D gene TRBD2, 6 bases. The length of the CDR3 is 14 residues. CDR1 is SGHTA, CDR2 FQGTGA, per germline. V was shortened by 6 bases and J by 4 bases, with 12 bases between the two germline ends. CDR3 sequence: CASSLSGSTGELFF. DNA of the CDR3: TGTGCCAGCAGTCTCAGCGGGTCCACCGGGGAGCTGTTTTTT.

This clonotype appeared many times. The rearrangement joins TRBV5-1 to TRBJ1-3; D is ambiguous. The CDR3 is 15 amino acids. CDR1 SGHRS and CDR2 YFSETQ come from the germline V gene. Trimming took 6 bases from V and 0 from J, leaving 13 bases between them. CDR3 amino acids: CASKTSTSSGNTIYF. The CDR3 bases are TGCGCCAGCAAGACCTCGACAAGCTCTGGAAACACCATATATTTT.

This clonotype was recorded at least ten times. The CDR3 spells CASSLSVDTQYF. CDR3 nucleotide sequence: TGTGCCAGCAGCCTGAGCGTTGATACGCAGTATTTT. The rearrangement links TRBV3-1 to TRBJ2-3, with D unresolved. The V end lost 4 bases, the J end lost 6 bases, and 8 bases lay between the germline ends. This CDR3 is 12 amino acids long. From germline, CDR1 is LGHDT and CDR2 YNNKEL (reference sequence).

This clonotype came up many times. The chain carries TRBV5-1 and TRBJ2-4; either TRBD1 or TRBD2 may fit D (5 bases each). This CDR3 region has 16 residues. V lost 1 base and J lost 0, with 11 bases in between. Germline V gives CDR1 SGHRS, CDR2 YFSETQ. CDR3: CASSLRGDSAKNIQYF. The CDR3 DNA reads TGCGCCAGCAGCTTGCGGGGCGACTCAGCCAAAAACATTCAGTACTTC.

This clonotype was counted many times. The V call is TRBV3-1, the J call TRBJ2-2; 9 positions agree with TRBD2. Germline loops: CDR1 LGHDT, CDR2 YNNKEL (reference sequence). V gave up 0 bases and J gave up 4 bases; unmatched junction bases: 6. CDR3 length equals 17 residues. As DNA, the CDR3 is TGTGCCAGCAGCCAAGATCCGGGCGGGAGGGCCACCGGGGAGCTGTTTTTT. Translation gives CASSQDPGGRATGELFF.

This clonotype was counted ten times or more. This chain links TRBV12-3 or TRBV12-4 with TRBJ2-1; TRBD2 aligns across 13 bases. The CDR3 contains 14 residues. V was pared by 5 bases and J by 10 bases, with 5 bases of the junction left unmatched. This CDR3 reads CASSPGLAGQEQFF. The CDR3 DNA reads TGTGCCAGCAGTCCGGGACTAGCGGGGCAGGAGCAGTTCTTC.

With regard to this clonotype: At one end the junction does not follow the germline gene, possibly because of a read error. The chain is built from TRBV7-2 and TRBJ1-1, with 8 bases lining up with TRBD1. From germline, CDR1 is SGHTA and CDR2 FQGNSA. CDR3 size: 15 residues. DNA of the CDR3: TGTGCCAGCAGCTTGGGGACAGGAATGAACACTGAAACTTTCTTT. Translated, it gives CASSLGTGMNTETFF.

This clonotype showed up many times. This chain links TRBV6-1 with TRBJ1-2; unclear D gene. Trimming cost V 5 bases and J 8 bases, with 18 bases left between them. There are 14 residues in the CDR3. The germline V gene encodes CDR1 MNHNS and CDR2 SASEGT. The CDR3, as DNA: TGTGCCAGCAGTCCCCGGATTATCAGCGGGGGCTACACCTTC. Protein: CASSPRIISGGYTF.

This clonotype showed up many times. The rearrangement joins TRBV20-1 to TRBJ2-2; 9 nucleotides line up with TRBD2. V lost 5 bases to trimming and J lost 4 bases; unmatched junction nucleotides: 8. Germline V lookup: CDR1 DFQATT, CDR2 SNEGSKA (reference sequence). This CDR3 spans 15 amino acids. The CDR3 spells CSASRGGGSTGELFF. The CDR3 DNA reads as TGCAGTGCTTCCCGCGGGGGGGGAAGCACCGGGGAGCTGTTTTTT.